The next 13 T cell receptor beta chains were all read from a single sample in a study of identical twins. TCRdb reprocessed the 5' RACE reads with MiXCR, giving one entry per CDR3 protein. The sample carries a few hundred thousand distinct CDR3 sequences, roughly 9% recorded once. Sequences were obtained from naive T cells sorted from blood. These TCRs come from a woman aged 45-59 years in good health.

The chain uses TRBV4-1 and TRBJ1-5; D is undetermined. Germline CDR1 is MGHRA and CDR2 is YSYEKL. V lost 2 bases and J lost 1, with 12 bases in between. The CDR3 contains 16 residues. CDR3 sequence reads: CASSQHDTRSNQPQHF. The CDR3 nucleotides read TGCGCCAGCAGCCAACACGACACTAGGAGCAATCAGCCCCAGCATTTT.

The CDR3 protein is CAISEMGTEAFF. The CDR3 nucleotides read TGTGCCATCAGTGAAATGGGTACTGAAGCTTTCTTT. The chain combines TRBV10-3 with TRBJ1-1; D unresolved. Looked up from germline, CDR1 is ENHRY and CDR2 is SYGVKD. Trimming took 3 bases from V and 5 from J, leaving 7 bases between them. CDR3 length: 12 residues.

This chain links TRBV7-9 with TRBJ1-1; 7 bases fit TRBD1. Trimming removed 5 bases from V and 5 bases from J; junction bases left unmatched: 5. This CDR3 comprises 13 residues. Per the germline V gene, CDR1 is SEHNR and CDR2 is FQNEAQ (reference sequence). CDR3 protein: CASSHPTGTEAFF. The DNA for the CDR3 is TGTGCCAGCAGCCACCCGACAGGGACTGAAGCTTTCTTT.

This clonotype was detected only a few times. CDR3: CASSRGLVSYEQYV. For the CDR3, the DNA is TGTGCCAGCAGCCGGGGACTGGTCTCCTACGAGCAGTACGTC. V and J are TRBV3-1 and TRBJ2-7; TRBD2 might be the D (6 bases). CDR3 length: 14 amino acids. V lost 4 bases, J lost 0 bases, and 10 bases lay in between. CDR1 and CDR2 from the germline V gene are LGHDT and YNNKEL (reference sequence).

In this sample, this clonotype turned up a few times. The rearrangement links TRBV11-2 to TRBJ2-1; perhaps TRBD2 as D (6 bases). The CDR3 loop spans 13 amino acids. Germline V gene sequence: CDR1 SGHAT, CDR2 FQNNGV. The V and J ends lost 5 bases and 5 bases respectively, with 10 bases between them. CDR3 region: CASSAGRNNEQFF. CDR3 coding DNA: TGTGCCAGCAGCGCGGGACGGAACAATGAGCAGTTCTTC.

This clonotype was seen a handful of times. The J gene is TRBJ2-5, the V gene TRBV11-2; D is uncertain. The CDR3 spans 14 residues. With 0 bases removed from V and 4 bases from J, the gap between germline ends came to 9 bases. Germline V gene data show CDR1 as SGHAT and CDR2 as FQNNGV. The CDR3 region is CASSLDGSRETQYF. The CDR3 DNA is TGTGCCAGCAGCTTAGATGGGTCTCGAGAGACCCAGTACTTC.

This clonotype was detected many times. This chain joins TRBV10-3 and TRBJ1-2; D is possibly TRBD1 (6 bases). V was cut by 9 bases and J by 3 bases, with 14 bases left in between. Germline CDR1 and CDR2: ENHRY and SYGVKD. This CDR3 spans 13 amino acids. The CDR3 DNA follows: TGTGCCATAGGGAAGGACAGAGACTATGGCTACACCTTC. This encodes CAIGKDRDYGYTF.

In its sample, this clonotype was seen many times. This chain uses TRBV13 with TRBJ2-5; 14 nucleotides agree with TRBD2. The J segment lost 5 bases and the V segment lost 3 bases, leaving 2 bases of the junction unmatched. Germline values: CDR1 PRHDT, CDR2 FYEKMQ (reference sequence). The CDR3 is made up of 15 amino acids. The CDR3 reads CASSFRTSGRETQYF. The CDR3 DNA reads TGTGCCAGCAGCTTCCGGACTAGCGGGAGGGAGACCCAGTACTTC.

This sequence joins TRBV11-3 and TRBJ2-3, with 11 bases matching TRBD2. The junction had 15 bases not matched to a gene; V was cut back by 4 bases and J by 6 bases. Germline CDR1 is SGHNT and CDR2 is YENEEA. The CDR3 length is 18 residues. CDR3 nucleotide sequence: TGTGCCAGCAGCTCCCCCGGACTAGCGGGTCGAACCCTGGATACGCAGTATTTT. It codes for CASSSPGLAGRTLDTQYF.

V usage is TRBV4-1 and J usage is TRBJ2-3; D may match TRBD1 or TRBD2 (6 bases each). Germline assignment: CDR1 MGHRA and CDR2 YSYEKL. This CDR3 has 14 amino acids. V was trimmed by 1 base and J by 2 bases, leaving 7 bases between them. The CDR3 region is CASSQAGATDTQYF. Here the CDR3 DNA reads TGCGCCAGCAGCCAAGCGGGGGCCACAGATACGCAGTATTTT.

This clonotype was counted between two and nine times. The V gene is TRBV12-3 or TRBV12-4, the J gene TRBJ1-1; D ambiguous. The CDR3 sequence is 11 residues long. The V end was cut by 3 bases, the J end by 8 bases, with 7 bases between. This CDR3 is CASSLTFEAFF. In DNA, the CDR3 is TGTGCCAGCAGTTTGACATTCGAAGCTTTCTTT.

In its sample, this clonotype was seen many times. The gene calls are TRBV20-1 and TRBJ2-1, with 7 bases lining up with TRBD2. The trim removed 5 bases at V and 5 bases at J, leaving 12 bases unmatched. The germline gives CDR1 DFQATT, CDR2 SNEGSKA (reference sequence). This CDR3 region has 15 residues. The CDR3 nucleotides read TGCAGTGCTTGGGAGGGTGGCGGAGAGAACAATGAGCAGTTCTTC. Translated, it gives CSAWEGGGENNEQFF.

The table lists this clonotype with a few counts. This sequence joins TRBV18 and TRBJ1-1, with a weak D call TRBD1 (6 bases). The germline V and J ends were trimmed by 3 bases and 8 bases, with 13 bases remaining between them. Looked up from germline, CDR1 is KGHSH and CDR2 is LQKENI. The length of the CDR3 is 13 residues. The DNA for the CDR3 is TGTGCCAGCTCACCCTACAGGGATCAAGAAGCTTTCTTT. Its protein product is CASSPYRDQEAFF.